The 24 T cell receptor beta chains below come from one sample, sequenced in a study of T-cell reconstitution after alpha-beta-depleted transplantation in children. Unique molecular identifiers were used in preparing the TCRbeta library. TCRdb ran MiXCR on the PCR reads and lists one entry per CDR3 protein. This sample yields more than 500,000 distinct CDR3 sequences, of which around 10% are seen a single time; about 15% belongs to the top ten. The material was PBMCs, mostly from graft donor cells, obtained 180 days after TCRalphabeta/CD19-depleted stem cell transplant. The origin of the receptors is a female patient aged 2 to 10 who had a stem cell transplant for aplastic anemia, so the T cells may come from the graft donor.

This clonotype came up a few times. The V call is TRBV20-1, the J call TRBJ2-2; 14 nucleotides line up with TRBD2. The CDR3 consists of 15 residues. With V trimmed by 3 bases and J by 6 bases, 3 bases remained unmatched. Per germline, CDR1 DFQATT and CDR2 SNEGSKA (reference sequence). The CDR3 is CSARGLAGVAGELFF. CDR3 bases: TGCAGTGCTAGGGGACTAGCGGGAGTAGCCGGGGAGCTGTTTTTT.

The J gene is TRBJ2-7, the V gene TRBV14; weak D call: TRBD1 (6 bases). V lost 4 bases, J lost 6 bases, and 16 bases lay in between. The CDR3 runs to 14 residues. Germline CDR1 reads SGHDN; CDR2 reads FVKESK. The CDR3 loop reads CASSLRGSSGEQYV. The CDR3 nucleotides are TGTGCCAGCAGCCTAAGGGGGAGCTCTGGCGAGCAGTACGTC.

The rearrangement uses TRBV19 and TRBJ2-5, with TRBD2 matching 7 bases. Germline CDR1 and CDR2: LNHDA and SQIVND (reference sequence). CDR3 length: 13 amino acids. The V and J ends lost 5 bases and 2 bases, in that order; junction bases with no gene match: 2. CDR3 residues: CASSGLGQETQYF. DNA of the CDR3: TGTGCCAGTAGTGGACTAGGGCAAGAGACCCAGTACTTC.

This clonotype was counted a few times. The chain links TRBV24-1 to TRBJ2-2; 9 nucleotides line up with TRBD1. Germline trimming cut 9 bases from V and 4 bases from J; bases unmatched to any gene: 5. Germline values: CDR1 KGHDR, CDR2 SFDVKD. This CDR3 comprises 14 residues. This chain's CDR3 is CATAGTGFTGELFF. The CDR3 bases are TGTGCCACCGCCGGGACAGGGTTCACCGGGGAGCTGTTTTTT.

This clonotype occurred a few times. The rearrangement uses TRBV20-1 and TRBJ1-2, with 9 bases identical to TRBD1. The germline CDR1 and CDR2 sequences are DFQATT and SNEGSKA (reference sequence). V lost 1 base, J lost 5 bases, and 11 bases stayed unmatched. The CDR3 has 16 residues. In DNA form, the CDR3 reads TGCAGTGCTAGAGCGGGTGGAACAGGGGGCTATTATGGCTACACCTTC. Amino acids: CSARAGGTGGYYGYTF.

This clonotype has just a few counts. The rearrangement joins TRBV7-3 to TRBJ1-1; TRBD1 matches 7 bases. Germline V gene data show CDR1 as SGHTA and CDR2 as FQGTGA. Trimming at V came to 5 bases and at J to 3 bases, leaving 9 bases not matched to a gene. The CDR3 extends over 15 amino acids. As DNA, the CDR3 is TGTGCCAGCAGCACCTCGACAGGGAGGGACACTGAAGCTTTCTTT. Residues: CASSTSTGRDTEAFF.

The chain is built from TRBV2 and TRBJ2-2; perhaps TRBD1 as D (6 bases). The CDR3 is 13 residues long. The germline CDR1 and CDR2 sequences are SNHLY and FYNNEI. The ends were cut back, 5 bases at V and 7 bases at J, with 11 bases in the middle. The CDR3 reads CASSIQGHGELFF. CDR3 in DNA: TGTGCCAGCAGTATACAGGGCCACGGGGAGCTGTTTTTT.

This clonotype was observed a few times. The V gene is TRBV29-1, the J gene TRBJ1-1, with 9 bases identical to TRBD1. CDR1 is SQVTM, CDR2 ANQGSEA, per germline. V lost 3 bases and J lost 1; bases outside the gene matches: 3. This CDR3 has 14 residues. CDR3 DNA sequence: TGCAGCGTTGATGGGGACAGGGAGAACACTGAAGCTTTCTTT. This gives the protein CSVDGDRENTEAFF.

The V and J genes are TRBV12-5 and TRBJ1-2, with D possibly TRBD1 on 6 matching bases. CDR3 length: 13 amino acids. V was clipped by 7 bases and J by 2 bases, with 11 bases between them. Germline CDR1 reads LGHNT; CDR2 reads FRNRAP. The CDR3 DNA reads as TGTGCTAGTGACGCAGGGGAAAACTATGGCTACACCTTC. This codes for CASDAGENYGYTF.

This clonotype was seen at least ten times. V is TRBV12-3 or TRBV12-4 and J is TRBJ2-2, with 9 bases identical to TRBD1. With V trimmed by 2 bases and J by 4 bases, 2 bases remained unmatched. CDR3 length: 15 amino acids. The CDR3 region is CASSLRQGGTGELFF. DNA for the CDR3: TGTGCCAGCAGTTTACGACAGGGGGGCACCGGGGAGCTGTTTTTT.

CDR3 loop: CASSGAAWGYTF. As DNA, the CDR3 is TGTGCCAGCAGTGGGGCCGCGTGGGGCTACACCTTC. The rearrangement joins TRBV6-1 to TRBJ1-2, with D unclear. Germline V gene data show CDR1 as MNHNS and CDR2 as SASEGT. The CDR3 loop spans 12 amino acids. Trimming stripped 4 bases from V and 8 bases from J, with 11 bases between.

This clonotype was seen at least ten times. The chain carries TRBV29-1 and TRBJ2-3; 7 bases are a match to TRBD2. The V gene's germline CDR1 is SQVTM and CDR2 ANQGSEA. CDR3 size: 13 residues. The CDR3: CTLRRELGDTQYF. DNA of the CDR3: TGCACCCTGAGGCGGGAGTTGGGAGATACGCAGTATTTT.

This clonotype was detected many times. CDR3 residues: CASSLAGQAIIQYF. The CDR3 nucleotides read TGTGCCAGCAGCTTAGCGGGACAGGCAATCATTCAGTACTTC. J is TRBJ2-4 and V is TRBV7-2, with TRBD1 matching 8 bases. CDR1 is SGHTA and CDR2 is FQGNSA in the germline V gene. V dropped 0 bases and J dropped 9; count of bases not matched to a gene: 4. The CDR3 is made up of 14 amino acids.

The chain couples TRBV6-7 to TRBJ2-7; TRBD1 is a possible D gene (5 bases). TRBV6-7 is identified as an open reading frame with a role that is uncertain. Trimming pared 0 bases from V and 0 bases from J, leaving 18 bases between. The CDR3 runs to 18 residues. The DNA for the CDR3 is TGTGCCAGCAGTTACTCGGTGGTCCCCGACAGTGCCTCCTACGAGCAGTACGTC. It specifies CASSYSVVPDSASYEQYV.

This clonotype was found a few times. The V and J genes are TRBV19 and TRBJ1-5; no reliable D call. Germline values: CDR1 LNHDA, CDR2 SQIVND (reference sequence). The V end lost 2 bases, the J end lost 0 bases, and 8 bases lay between the germline ends. The CDR3 is 15 residues long. The CDR3 protein is CASSIQQYSNQPQHF. CDR3 coding DNA: TGTGCCAGTAGTATACAGCAGTATAGCAATCAGCCCCAGCATTTT. Looking up the rest from reference TRBV19 and TRBJ1-5 gives the full variable domain: DGGITQSPKYLFRKEGQNVTLSCEQNLNHDAMYWYRQDPGQGLRLIYYSQIVNDFQKGDIAEGYSVSREKKESFPLTVTSAQKNPTAFYLCASSIQQYSNQPQHFGDGTRLSIL.

In its sample, this clonotype was seen many times. The chain recombines TRBV5-6 with TRBJ2-2; D is ambiguous. This CDR3 is built from 14 residues. Per germline, CDR1 SGHDT and CDR2 YYEEEE. The V end lost 0 bases, the J end lost 0 bases, and 3 bases lay between the germline ends. CDR3 residues: CASSLVPNTGELFF. The CDR3 DNA sequence: TGTGCCAGCAGCTTGGTTCCGAACACCGGGGAGCTGTTTTTT.

This clonotype was detected a few times. The chain joins TRBV5-1 to TRBJ1-2; 11 nucleotides agree with TRBD1. Germline-derived CDR1 and CDR2 are SGHRS and YFSETQ. This CDR3 is built from 17 residues. The V segment lost 1 base and the J segment 4 bases; nucleotides outside the gene matches: 9. The CDR3 spells CASSLSWTGGEGYGYTF. CDR3 DNA: TGCGCCAGCAGCTTGAGCTGGACAGGGGGCGAAGGCTATGGCTACACCTTC.

This clonotype was found many times. J is TRBJ1-2 and V is TRBV6-5; TRBD1 aligns across 9 bases. Germline loops: CDR1 MNHEY, CDR2 SVGAGI. The length of the CDR3 is 14 residues. J lost 8 bases, V lost 2 bases, and 6 bases had no gene match. CDR3 sequence (DNA): TGTGCCAGCAGTTACCTACAGGGGGCGGGGGGCTACACCTTC. This translates into CASSYLQGAGGYTF.

V gene TRBV7-8 combines with J gene TRBJ2-7; tentatively, D is TRBD1 (5 bases). V shed 5 bases and J shed 3 bases, with 11 bases lying between them. Per germline, CDR1 SGHVS and CDR2 FQNEAQ. The CDR3 covers 13 residues. CDR3 region: CASSPRTIYEQYF. The CDR3, as DNA: TGTGCCAGCAGCCCCAGGACAATCTACGAGCAGTACTTC.

This clonotype was found many times. The chain uses TRBV7-2 and TRBJ1-4; D not certain. This CDR3 is built from 15 residues. Germline lookup yields CDR1 SGHTA and CDR2 FQGNSA. The V end lost 5 bases, the J end lost 4 bases, and 14 bases lay between the germline ends. CDR3 region: CASSRSAHHNEKLFF. The CDR3 DNA follows: TGTGCCAGCAGCAGATCGGCACACCATAATGAAAAACTGTTTTTT.

This clonotype was seen ten or more times. The V and J genes are TRBV20-1 and TRBJ2-5; D uncertain. Per the germline V gene, CDR1 is DFQATT and CDR2 is SNEGSKA (reference sequence). V was pared by 1 base and J by 5 bases, with 8 bases between. CDR3 size: 12 residues. CDR3 residues: CSARGVRETQYF. The CDR3 nucleotides are TGCAGTGCTAGAGGGGTCCGGGAGACCCAGTACTTC.

This chain links TRBV29-1 with TRBJ1-2; D is undetermined. The V gene lost 7 bases and the J gene lost 5 bases, with 14 bases spanning the gap. The germline V gene encodes CDR1 SQVTM and CDR2 ANQGSEA. The CDR3 has 12 residues. The CDR3 reads CSAQGLSYGYTF. In DNA, the CDR3 is TGCAGCGCCCAAGGTCTCTCGTATGGCTACACCTTC.

At least ten counts were recorded for this clonotype. The chain couples TRBV20-1 to TRBJ2-1, with D uncertain. Trimming removed 3 bases from V and 4 bases from J, with 7 bases in between. The germline CDR1 and CDR2 sequences are DFQATT and SNEGSKA (reference sequence). The CDR3 has 12 residues. The CDR3 nucleotides read TGCAGTGCTAGTCCAGTTTACAATGAGCAGTTCTTC. Encoded protein: CSASPVYNEQFF.

The chain uses TRBV12-3 or TRBV12-4 and TRBJ2-1; maybe TRBD2 (6 bases). Trimming pared 3 bases from V and 2 bases from J, leaving 14 bases between. The CDR3 spans 16 residues. CDR3 coding DNA: TGTGCCAGCAGTTTTAGCGGCCTCCTACCCTACAATGAGCAGTTCTTC. It yields the protein CASSFSGLLPYNEQFF.